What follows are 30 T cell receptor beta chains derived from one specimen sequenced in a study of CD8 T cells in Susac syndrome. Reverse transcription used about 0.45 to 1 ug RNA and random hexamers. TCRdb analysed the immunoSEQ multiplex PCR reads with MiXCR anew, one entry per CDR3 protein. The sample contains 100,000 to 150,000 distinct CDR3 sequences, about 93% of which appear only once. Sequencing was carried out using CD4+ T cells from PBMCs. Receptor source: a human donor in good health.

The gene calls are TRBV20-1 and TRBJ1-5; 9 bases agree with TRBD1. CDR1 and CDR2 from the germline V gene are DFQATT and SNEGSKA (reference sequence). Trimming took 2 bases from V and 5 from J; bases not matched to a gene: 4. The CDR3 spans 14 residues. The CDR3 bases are TGCAGTGCTAGACAGGGACAGGGAGATCAGCCCCAGCATTTT. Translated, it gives CSARQGQGDQPQHF.

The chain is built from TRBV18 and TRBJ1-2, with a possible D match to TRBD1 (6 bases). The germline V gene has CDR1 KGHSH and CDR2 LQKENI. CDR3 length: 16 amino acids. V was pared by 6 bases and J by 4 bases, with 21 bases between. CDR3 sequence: CASSPGQGPSGYGYTF. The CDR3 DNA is TGTGCCAGCTCGCCGGGACAAGGTCCTTCGGGCTATGGCTACACCTTC.

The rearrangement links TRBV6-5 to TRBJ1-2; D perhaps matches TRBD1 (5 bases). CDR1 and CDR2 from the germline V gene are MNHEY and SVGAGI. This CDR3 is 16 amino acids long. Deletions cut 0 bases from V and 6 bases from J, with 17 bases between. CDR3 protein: CASSYSLDLGLDGYTF. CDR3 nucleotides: TGTGCCAGCAGTTACTCACTGGACTTGGGGCTTGATGGCTACACCTTC.

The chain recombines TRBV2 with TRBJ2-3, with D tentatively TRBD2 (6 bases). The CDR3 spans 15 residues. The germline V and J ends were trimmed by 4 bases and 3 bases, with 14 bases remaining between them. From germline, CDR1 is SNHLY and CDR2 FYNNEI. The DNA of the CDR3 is TGTGCCAGCAGTGTTTACGGGAGTGGGACAGATACGCAGTATTTT. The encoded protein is CASSVYGSGTDTQYF.

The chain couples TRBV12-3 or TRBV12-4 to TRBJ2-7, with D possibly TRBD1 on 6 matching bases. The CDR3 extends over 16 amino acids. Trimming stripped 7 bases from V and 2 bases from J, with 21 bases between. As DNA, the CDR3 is TGTGCCAGCACCCCACAGGGAGCGCTGGGAGCCTACGAGCAGTACTTC. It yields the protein CASTPQGALGAYEQYF.

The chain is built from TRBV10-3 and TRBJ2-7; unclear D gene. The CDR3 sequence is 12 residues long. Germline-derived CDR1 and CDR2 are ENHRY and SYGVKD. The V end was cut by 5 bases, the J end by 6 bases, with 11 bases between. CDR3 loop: CAISSTDGEQYF. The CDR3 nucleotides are TGTGCCATCAGTTCAACCGACGGCGAGCAGTACTTC.

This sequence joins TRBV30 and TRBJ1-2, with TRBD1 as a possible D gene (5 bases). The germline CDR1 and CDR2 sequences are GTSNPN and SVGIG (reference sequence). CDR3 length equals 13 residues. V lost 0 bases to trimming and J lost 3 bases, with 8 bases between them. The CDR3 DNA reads TGTGCCTGGAGTGTACGGGGGGACTATGGCTACACCTTC. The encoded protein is CAWSVRGDYGYTF.

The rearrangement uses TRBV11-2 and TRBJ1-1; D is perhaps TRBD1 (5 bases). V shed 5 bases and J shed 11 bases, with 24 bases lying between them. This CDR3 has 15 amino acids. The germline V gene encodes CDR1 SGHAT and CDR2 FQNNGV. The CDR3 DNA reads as TGTGCCAGCAGCCCCGTAAAGGGGACGGGTTTTACTGCTTTCTTT. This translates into CASSPVKGTGFTAFF.

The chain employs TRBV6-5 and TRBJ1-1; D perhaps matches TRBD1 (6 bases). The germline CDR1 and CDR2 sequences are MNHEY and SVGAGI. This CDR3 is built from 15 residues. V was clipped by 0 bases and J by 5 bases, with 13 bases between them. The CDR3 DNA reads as TGTGCCAGCAGTTACTCGTCAGGGGCCAAGACTGAAGCTTTCTTT. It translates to CASSYSSGAKTEAFF.

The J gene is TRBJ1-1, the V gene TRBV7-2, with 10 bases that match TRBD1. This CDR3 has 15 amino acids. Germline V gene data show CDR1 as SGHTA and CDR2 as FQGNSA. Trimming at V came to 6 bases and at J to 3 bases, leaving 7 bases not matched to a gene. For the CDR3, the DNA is TGTGCCAGCAGAGTTATAGGGACAGGGGACACTGAAGCTTTCTTT. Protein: CASRVIGTGDTEAFF.

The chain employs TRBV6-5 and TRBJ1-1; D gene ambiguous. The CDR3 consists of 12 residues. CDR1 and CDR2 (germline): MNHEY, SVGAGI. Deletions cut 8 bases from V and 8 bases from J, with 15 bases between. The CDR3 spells CASLSGSFEAFF. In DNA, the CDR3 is TGTGCCAGCTTGAGCGGGTCCTTCGAAGCTTTCTTT.

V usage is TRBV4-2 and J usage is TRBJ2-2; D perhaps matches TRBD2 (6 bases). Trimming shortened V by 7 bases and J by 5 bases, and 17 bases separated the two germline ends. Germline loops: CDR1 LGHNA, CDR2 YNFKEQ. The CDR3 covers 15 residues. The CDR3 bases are TGTGCCAGCACCCGTTCAGGGAGCGGGACCGGGGAGCTGTTTTTT. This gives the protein CASTRSGSGTGELFF.

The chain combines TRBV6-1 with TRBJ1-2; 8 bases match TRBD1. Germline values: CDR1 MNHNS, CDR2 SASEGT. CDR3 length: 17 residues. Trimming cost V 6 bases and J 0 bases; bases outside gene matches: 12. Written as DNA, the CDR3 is TGTGCCAGCAGGCGGACCGGGACAGGAGTAACTAACTATGGCTACACCTTC. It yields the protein CASRRTGTGVTNYGYTF.

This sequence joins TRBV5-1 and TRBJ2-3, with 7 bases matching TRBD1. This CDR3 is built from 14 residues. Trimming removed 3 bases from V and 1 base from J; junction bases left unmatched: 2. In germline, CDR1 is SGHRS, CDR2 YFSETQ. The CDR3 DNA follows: TGCGCCAGCAGCTGGGGGACAGGCACAGATACGCAGTATTTT. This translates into CASSWGTGTDTQYF.

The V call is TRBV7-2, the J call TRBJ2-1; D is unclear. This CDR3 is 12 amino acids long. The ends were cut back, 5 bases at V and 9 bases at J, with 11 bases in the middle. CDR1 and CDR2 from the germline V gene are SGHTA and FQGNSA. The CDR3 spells CASSPLGGEQFF. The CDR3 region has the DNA TGTGCCAGCAGCCCCCTAGGCGGTGAGCAGTTCTTC.

The CDR3 sequence is CASSLENRVSETQYF. In DNA form, the CDR3 reads TGCGCCAGCAGCTTGGAGAACAGGGTTTCGGAGACCCAGTACTTC. The V call is TRBV5-1, the J call TRBJ2-5; possible D gene TRBD1, 6 bases. V lost 0 bases, J lost 5 bases, and 14 bases lay in between. The germline V gene encodes CDR1 SGHRS and CDR2 YFSETQ. CDR3 length: 15 amino acids. Filled out from reference TRBV5-1 and TRBJ2-5, the complete variable domain reads KAGVTQTPRYLIKTRGQQVTLSCSPISGHRSVSWYQQTPGQGLQFLFEYFSETQRNKGNFPGRFSGRQFSNSRSEMNVSTLELGDSALYLCASSLENRVSETQYFGPGTRLLVL.

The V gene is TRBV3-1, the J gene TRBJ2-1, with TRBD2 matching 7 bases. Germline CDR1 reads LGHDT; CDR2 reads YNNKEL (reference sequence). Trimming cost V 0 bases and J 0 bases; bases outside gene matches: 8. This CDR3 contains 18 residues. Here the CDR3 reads CASSQDPGGGPSYNEQFF. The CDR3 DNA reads TGTGCCAGCAGCCAAGATCCGGGGGGAGGGCCCTCCTACAATGAGCAGTTCTTC.

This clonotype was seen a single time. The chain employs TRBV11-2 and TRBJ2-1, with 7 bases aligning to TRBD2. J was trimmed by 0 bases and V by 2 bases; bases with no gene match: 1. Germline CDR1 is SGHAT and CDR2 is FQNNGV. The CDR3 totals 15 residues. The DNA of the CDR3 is TGTGCCAGCAGCTTAACGGGAGGCTCCTACAATGAGCAGTTCTTC. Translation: CASSLTGGSYNEQFF.

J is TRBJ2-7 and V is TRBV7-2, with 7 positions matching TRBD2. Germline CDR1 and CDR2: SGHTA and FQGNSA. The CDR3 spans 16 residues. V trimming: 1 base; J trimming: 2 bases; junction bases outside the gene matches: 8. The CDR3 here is CASSLGQSGTPYEQYF. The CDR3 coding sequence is TGTGCCAGCAGCTTAGGGCAGAGCGGGACCCCCTACGAGCAGTACTTC.

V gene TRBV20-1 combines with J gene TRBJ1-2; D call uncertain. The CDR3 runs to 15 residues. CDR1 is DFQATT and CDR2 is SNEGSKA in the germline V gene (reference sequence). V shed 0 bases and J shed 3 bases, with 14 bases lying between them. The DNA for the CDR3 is TGCAGTGCTAGAGATCTAGGCGGATTAGACTATGGCTACACCTTC. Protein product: CSARDLGGLDYGYTF.

CDR3 loop: CASSRSGTRTDTQYF. In DNA form, the CDR3 reads TGCGCCAGCAGCCGATCCGGGACTCGCACAGATACGCAGTATTTT. The rearrangement links TRBV4-3 to TRBJ2-3; tentative D call: TRBD2 (6 bases). Germline V gives CDR1 LGHNA, CDR2 YSLEER. CDR3 length equals 15 residues. The V gene lost 4 bases and the J gene lost 1 base, with 12 bases spanning the gap.

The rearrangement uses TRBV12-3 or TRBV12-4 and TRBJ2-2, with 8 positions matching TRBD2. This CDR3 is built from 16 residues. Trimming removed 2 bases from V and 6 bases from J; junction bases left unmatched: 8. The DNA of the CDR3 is TGTGCCAGCAGTTTACCCAGCGGGAGATCGGCCGGGGAGCTGTTTTTT. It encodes CASSLPSGRSAGELFF.

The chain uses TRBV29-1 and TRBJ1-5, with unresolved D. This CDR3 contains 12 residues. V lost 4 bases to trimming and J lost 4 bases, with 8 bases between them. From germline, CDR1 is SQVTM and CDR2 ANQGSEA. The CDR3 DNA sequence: TGCAGCGTTGCGGGAGAGAATCAGCCCCAGCATTTT. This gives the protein CSVAGENQPQHF.

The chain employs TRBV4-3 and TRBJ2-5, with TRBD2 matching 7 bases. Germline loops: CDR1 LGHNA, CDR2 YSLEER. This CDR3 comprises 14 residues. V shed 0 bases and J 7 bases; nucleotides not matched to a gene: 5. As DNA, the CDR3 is TGCGCCAGCAGCCAAGACGTCGGGGAGGGGACCCAGTACTTC. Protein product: CASSQDVGEGTQYF.

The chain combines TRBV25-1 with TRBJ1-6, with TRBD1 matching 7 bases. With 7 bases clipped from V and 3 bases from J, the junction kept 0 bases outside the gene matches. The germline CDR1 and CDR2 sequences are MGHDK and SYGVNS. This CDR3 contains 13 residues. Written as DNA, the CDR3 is TGTGCCAGCAACAGGGGCTATAATTCACCCCTCCACTTT. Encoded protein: CASNRGYNSPLHF.

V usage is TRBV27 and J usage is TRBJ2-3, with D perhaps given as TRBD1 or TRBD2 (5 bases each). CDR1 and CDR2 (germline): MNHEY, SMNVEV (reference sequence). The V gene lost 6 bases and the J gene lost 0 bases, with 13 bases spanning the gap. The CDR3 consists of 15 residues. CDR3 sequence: CASSLRDPSTDTQYF. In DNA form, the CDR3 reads TGTGCCAGCAGCCTCCGGGACCCAAGCACAGATACGCAGTATTTT.

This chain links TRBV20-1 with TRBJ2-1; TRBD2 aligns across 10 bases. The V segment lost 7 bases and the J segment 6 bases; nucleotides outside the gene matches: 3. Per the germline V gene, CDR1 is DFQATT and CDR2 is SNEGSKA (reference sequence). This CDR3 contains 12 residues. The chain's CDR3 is CSVGTSVNEQFF. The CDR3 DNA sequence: TGCAGTGTCGGGACTAGCGTCAATGAGCAGTTCTTC.

This chain's CDR3 is CASSEQGSSYNEQFF. In DNA, the CDR3 is TGTGCCAGCAGTGAACAGGGGAGCTCCTACAATGAGCAGTTCTTC. The V gene is TRBV6-1, the J gene TRBJ2-1; maybe TRBD1 (6 bases). V was shortened by 2 bases and J by 0 bases, with 8 bases between the two germline ends. Germline-derived CDR1 and CDR2 are MNHNS and SASEGT. This CDR3 comprises 15 residues.

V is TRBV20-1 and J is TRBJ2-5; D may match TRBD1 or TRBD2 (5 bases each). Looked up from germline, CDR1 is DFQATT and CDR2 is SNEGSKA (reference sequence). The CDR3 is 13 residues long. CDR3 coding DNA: TGCAGCCTCCCCGAGAGGGGTCAAGAGACCCAGTACTTC. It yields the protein CSLPERGQETQYF.

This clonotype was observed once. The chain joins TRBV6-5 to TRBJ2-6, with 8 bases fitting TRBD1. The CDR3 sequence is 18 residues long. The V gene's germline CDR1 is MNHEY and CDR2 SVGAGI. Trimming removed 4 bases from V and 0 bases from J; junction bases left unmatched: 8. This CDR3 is CASSFRTGSLSGANVLTF. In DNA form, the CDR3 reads TGTGCCAGCAGTTTCCGGACAGGGAGTCTCTCTGGGGCCAACGTCCTGACTTTC.